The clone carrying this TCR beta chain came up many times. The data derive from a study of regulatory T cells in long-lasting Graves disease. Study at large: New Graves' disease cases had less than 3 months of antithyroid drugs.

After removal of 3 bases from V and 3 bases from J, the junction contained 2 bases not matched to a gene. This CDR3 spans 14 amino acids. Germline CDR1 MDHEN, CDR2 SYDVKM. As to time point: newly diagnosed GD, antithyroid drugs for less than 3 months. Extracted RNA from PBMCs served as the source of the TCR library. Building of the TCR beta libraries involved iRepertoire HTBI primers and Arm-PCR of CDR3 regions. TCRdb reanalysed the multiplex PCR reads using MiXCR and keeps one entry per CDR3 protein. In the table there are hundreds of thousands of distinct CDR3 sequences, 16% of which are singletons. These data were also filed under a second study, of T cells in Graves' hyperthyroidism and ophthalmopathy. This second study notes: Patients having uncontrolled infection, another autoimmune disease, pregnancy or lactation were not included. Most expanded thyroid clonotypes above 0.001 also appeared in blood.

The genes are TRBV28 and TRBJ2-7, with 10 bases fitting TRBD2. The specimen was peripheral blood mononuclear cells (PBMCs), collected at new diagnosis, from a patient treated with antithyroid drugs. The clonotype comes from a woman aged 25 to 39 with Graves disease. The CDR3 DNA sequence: TGTGCCAGCAGTTTCCTAGCGGGGGACTACGAGCAGTACTTC. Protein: CASSFLAGDYEQYF. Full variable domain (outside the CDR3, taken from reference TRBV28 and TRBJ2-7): DVKVTQSSRYLVKRTGEKVFLECVQDMDHENMFWYRQDPGLGLRLIYFSYDVKMKEKGDIPEGYSVSREKKERFSLILESASTNQTSMYLCASSFLAGDYEQYFGPGTRLTVT.